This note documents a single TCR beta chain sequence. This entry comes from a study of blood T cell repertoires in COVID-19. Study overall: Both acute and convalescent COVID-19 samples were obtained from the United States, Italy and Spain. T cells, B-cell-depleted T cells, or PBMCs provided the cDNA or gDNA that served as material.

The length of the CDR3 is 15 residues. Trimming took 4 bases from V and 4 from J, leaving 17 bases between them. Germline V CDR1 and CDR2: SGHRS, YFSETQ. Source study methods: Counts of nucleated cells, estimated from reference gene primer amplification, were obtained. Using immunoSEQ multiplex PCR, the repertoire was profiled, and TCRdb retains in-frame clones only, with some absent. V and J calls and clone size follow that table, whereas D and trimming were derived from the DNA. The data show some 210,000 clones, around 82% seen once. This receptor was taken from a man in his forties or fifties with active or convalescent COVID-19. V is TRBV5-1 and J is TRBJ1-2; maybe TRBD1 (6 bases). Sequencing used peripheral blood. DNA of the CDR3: TGCGCCAGCAGCCCCGAAGTTGGGGGCCCCTATGGCTACACCTTC. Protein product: CASSPEVGGPYGYTF.